The clone carrying this T cell receptor (beta chain) has a single count. Its target is not known. V dropped 4 bases and J dropped 5 bases, with 15 bases sitting between them. The CDR3 has 14 residues. Germline V lookup: CDR1 SGHRS, CDR2 YFSETQ. The assay was immunoSEQ multiplex PCR, and TCRdb's table has in-frame clones only and misses some. The sample yields 200,000 to 250,000 clones, approximately 87% seen once. The sample comes from a study of cytomegalovirus exposure and HLA in healthy donors. Study results and limitations: Cytomegalovirus-associated TCR beta chains were listed, numbering 150 to 200. It was confirmed in vitro that a few of the CMV-associated chains were specific for CMV antigens. Rarity marked most TCR sequences, yet some public TCRs occurred in many donors.

Sequencing was done on a sample of PBMCs. This chain connects TRBV5-1 to TRBJ1-2, with a possible D match to TRBD1 (6 bases). This clonotype was sampled from a woman aged 18-29 years in good health and CMV-seronegative. The CDR3 DNA reads as TGCGCCAGCAGCGACCCGGGACAAACTTATGGCTACACCTTC. Its translation is CASSDPGQTYGYTF.